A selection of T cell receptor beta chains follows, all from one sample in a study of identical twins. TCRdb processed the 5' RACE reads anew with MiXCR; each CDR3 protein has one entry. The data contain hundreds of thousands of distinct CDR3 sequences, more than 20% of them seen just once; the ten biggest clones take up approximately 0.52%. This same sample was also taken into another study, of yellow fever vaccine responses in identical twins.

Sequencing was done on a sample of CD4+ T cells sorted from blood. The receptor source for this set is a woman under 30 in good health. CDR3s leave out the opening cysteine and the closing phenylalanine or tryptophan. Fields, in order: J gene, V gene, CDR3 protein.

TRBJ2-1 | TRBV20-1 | SATHGGRATNEQF
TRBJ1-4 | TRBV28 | ASSSTGAFEKLF
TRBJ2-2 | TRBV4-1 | ASSQDEIRPELF
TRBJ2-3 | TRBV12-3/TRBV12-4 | ASNHQGGRVDTQY
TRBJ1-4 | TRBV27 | ATKPGTRTSNEKLF
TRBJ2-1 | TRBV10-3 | AISESRGTSGSRLSEQF
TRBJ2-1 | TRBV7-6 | ASSPAGGNEQF
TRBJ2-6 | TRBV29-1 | SVEGQAIPGLSGANVLT
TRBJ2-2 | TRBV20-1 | SAIRQGITTGELF
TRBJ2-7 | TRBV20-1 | SAANPLAGGSYEQY
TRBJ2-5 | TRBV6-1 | ASGIFRLQETQY
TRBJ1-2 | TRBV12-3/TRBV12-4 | ASSFGGFGGYT
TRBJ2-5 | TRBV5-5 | ASSLMAIRQGIRETQY
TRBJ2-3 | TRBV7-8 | ASSLPPSGTRSDTQY
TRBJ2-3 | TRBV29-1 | SVKQSDTQY
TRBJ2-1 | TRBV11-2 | ASSKSSFSYNEQF
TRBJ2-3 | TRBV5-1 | ASSLARAFTSTDTQY
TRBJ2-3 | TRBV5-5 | ASSLWRSGRTDTQY
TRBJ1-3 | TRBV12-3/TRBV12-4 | ASSLNLSGNTIY
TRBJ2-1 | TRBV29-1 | SVFLSGGNYNEQF
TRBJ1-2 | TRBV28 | ASSLFAETNYGYT
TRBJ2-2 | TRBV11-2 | ASRFPAGTSSTGELF
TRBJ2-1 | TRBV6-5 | ASSYSTGFTYNEQF
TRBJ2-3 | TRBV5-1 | ASSLAPSGGVTDTQY
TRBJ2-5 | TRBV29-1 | SVPEGGPPETQY
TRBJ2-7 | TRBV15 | ATSIGLDRVQY
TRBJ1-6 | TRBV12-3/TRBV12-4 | ASSPRPQNSPLH
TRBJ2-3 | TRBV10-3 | AISKGGTDTQY
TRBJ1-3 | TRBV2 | ASSGLSGNTIY
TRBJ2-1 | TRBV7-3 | ASSSQRGDEQF
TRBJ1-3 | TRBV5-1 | ASSFADGGRNTIY
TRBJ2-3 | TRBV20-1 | SAKTSTGSDTQY
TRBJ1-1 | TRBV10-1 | ASSERQGVTEAF
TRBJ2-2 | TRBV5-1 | ASSLQGPNTGELF
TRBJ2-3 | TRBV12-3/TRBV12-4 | ASSTTLLGGTDTQY
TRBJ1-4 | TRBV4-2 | ASSQDGGWVEKLF
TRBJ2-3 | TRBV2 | ASTEGASRRGTDTQY
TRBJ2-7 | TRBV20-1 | SARDELAWGPYEQY
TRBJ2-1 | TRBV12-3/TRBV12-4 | ASSTRTLSYNEQF